This TCR beta chain emerged from a study of T cells in Graves' hyperthyroidism and ophthalmopathy. Across the study: Peripheral blood was secured at the point of initial diagnosis, before any treatment.

Germline V gives CDR1 MDHEN, CDR2 SYDVKM. This CDR3 comprises 13 residues. V was trimmed by 5 bases and J by 5 bases, leaving 10 bases between them. Amplified regions were TCR beta CDR3 sequences from RNA transcripts. Initially, a first-round RT-PCR of the TCR CDR3 employed the HTBI primer set. From the multiplex PCR reads, TCRdb called clonotypes with MiXCR, one entry per CDR3 protein. The data show about 200,000 distinct CDR3 sequences, about a sixth seen once. Hyperthyroidism of Graves' type that showed no ophthalmopathy progression within 18 months was stable. Thyroid ultrasound and orbital computed tomography, with clinical symptoms and serum thyroxine and TRAb, informed diagnoses. PBMCs came from 10 ml fresh peripheral blood.

Sequenced material: blood. The J gene is TRBJ1-5, the V gene TRBV28; D gene ambiguous. This TCR came from a woman in her 50s with Graves' hyperthyroidism. The CDR3 DNA is TGTGCCAGCAGTGTCCGGATGGATCAGCCCCAGCATTTT. Translated: CASSVRMDQPQHF.